The clone carrying this T cell receptor (beta chain) was picked up a small number of times. Its specificity is unknown. The method was immunoSEQ multiplex PCR; TCRdb's version includes in-frame clones alone and lacks a portion of them. The sample consists of about 12,000 clones, 60% to 80% of them appearing once. This sample is part of a study of T cells in tumors after PD-1 blockade. Trimming stripped 5 bases from V and 2 bases from J, with 7 bases between. Germline assignment: CDR1 LNHDA and CDR2 SQIVND (reference sequence). This CDR3 has 13 amino acids. Study-level points and caveats: Blood contained about 45% of the tumor's TCR clonotypes.

The sequence derives from a human donor with basal cell carcinoma. The J gene is TRBJ1-3, the V gene TRBV19; D uncertain. Material: tumor tissue, obtained before anti-PD-1 treatment. The CDR3 region has the DNA TGTGCCAGTAGTCAAAGGGCTGGAAACACCATATATTTT. This translates into CASSQRAGNTIYF.